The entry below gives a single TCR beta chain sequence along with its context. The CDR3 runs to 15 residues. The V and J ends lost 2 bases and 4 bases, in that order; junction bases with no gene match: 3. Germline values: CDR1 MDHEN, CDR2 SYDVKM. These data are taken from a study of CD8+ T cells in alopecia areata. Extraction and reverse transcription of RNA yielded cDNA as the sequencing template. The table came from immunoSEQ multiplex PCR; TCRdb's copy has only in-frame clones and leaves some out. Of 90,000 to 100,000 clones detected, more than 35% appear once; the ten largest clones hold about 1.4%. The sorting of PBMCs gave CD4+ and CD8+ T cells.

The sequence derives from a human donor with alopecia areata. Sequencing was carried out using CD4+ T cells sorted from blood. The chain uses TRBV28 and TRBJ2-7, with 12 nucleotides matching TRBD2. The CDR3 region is CASSLRLAGVYEQYF. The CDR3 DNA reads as TGTGCCAGCAGTTTAAGACTAGCGGGAGTGTACGAGCAGTACTTC.